This T cell receptor beta chain was retrieved from a study of T cells in Graves' hyperthyroidism and ophthalmopathy. Study-level background: Blood was drawn when the patient was first diagnosed and still untreated.

Germline CDR1 reads WSHSY; CDR2 reads SAAADI. The V end was cut by 5 bases, the J end by 0 bases, with 8 bases between. The CDR3 sequence is 14 residues long. TCR beta CDR3 regions were amplified from RNA. TCR CDR3 underwent first-round RT-PCR with the HTBI primer set. Each CDR3 protein gets one entry after TCRdb re-called the multiplex PCR reads with MiXCR. Counted here are 600,000 to 750,000 distinct CDR3 sequences, roughly 17% occurring once; the ten biggest clones make up around 16%. Worth noting for this clonotype: Its antigen is as yet unknown.

Study observations and caveats: Among thyroid clonotypes expanded above 0.001, most also appeared in blood.

This rearrangement joins TRBV10-2 to TRBJ1-5; D ambiguous. Sequencing was performed on blood. The TCR was taken from a man aged 45 to 65 with Graves' hyperthyroidism. DNA of the CDR3: TGCGCCAGCAGTAGGAGGAATAGCAATCAGCCCCAGCATTTT. Protein product: CASSRRNSNQPQHF.